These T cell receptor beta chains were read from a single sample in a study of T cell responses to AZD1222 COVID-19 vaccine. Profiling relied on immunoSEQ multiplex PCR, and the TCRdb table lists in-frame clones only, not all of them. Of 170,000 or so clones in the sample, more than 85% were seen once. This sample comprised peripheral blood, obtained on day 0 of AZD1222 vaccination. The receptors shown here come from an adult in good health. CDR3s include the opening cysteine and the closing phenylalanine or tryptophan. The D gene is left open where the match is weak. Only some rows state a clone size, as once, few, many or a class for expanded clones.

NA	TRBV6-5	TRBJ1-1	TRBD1	CASTDLDRGNTEAFF	TGTGCCAGCACCGACCTAGACAGGGGGAACACTGAAGCTTTCTTT
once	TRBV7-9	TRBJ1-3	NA	CASSPPGAGSSGNTIYF	TGTGCCAGCAGCCCCCCCGGGGCAGGTAGCTCTGGAAACACCATATATTTT
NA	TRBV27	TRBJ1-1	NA	CASSLRGREAFF	TGTGCCAGCAGTTTGAGGGGACGGGAAGCTTTCTTT
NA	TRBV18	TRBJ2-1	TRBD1	CASSRDRGRGSYNEQFF	TGTGCCAGCTCACGCGACAGGGGCCGGGGCTCCTACAATGAGCAGTTCTTC
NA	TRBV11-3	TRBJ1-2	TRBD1	CASSLDRAGYTF	TGTGCCAGCAGCCTTGACAGGGCCGGCTACACCTTC
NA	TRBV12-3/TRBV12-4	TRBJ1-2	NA	CASSLTGGTGYTF	TGTGCCAGCAGCCTAACCGGGGGTACGGGCTACACCTTC
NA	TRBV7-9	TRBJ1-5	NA	CASSLGATQPQHF	TGTGCCAGCAGCTTAGGGGCCACTCAGCCCCAGCATTTT
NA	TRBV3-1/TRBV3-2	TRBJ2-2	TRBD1	CASSQGTGGNTGELFF	TGTGCCAGCAGCCAAGGGACAGGGGGCAACACCGGGGAGCTGTTTTTT
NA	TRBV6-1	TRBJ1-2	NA	CASSESSGNYGYTF	TGTGCCAGCAGTGAATCGAGCGGTAACTATGGCTACACCTTC
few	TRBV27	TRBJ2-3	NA	CASSPESGFTDTQYF	TGTGCCAGCAGTCCCGAGTCCGGATTTACAGATACGCAGTATTTT
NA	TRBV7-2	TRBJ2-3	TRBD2	CASSSPGRADTQYF	TGTGCCAGCAGCTCCCCTGGGAGGGCAGATACGCAGTATTTT
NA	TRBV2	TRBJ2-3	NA	CASSGGGGEDTQYF	TGTGCCAGCAGTGGAGGGGGCGGGGAGGATACGCAGTATTTT
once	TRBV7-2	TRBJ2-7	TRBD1	CASSFPPGGASNEQYF	TGTGCCAGCAGCTTCCCCCCAGGGGGCGCATCGAACGAGCAGTACTTC
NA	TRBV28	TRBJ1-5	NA	CASSLAGKMWYQPQHF	TGTGCCAGCAGTTTAGCGGGCAAAATGTGGTATCAGCCCCAGCATTTT
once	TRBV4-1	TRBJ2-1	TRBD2	CASSTRTSGGYNEQFF	TGCGCCAGCAGCACGCGGACTAGCGGGGGCTATAATGAGCAGTTCTTC
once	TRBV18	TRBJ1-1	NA	CASSPGGSLEAFF	TGTGCCAGCTCACCCGGAGGATCCCTTGAAGCTTTCTTT
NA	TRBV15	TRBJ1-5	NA	CATSSTGFQPQHF	TGTGCCACCAGTTCAACAGGATTTCAGCCCCAGCATTTT
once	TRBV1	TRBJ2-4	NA	CTSSQPPILAGENIQYF	TGCACCAGCAGCCAGCCCCCAATATTAGCGGGGGAAAACATTCAGTACTTC
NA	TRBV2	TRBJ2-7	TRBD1	CASSRQGYEQYF	TGTGCCAGCAGTAGACAGGGCTACGAGCAGTACTTC
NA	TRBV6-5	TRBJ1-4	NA	CASSPRGGGEKLFF	TGTGCCAGCAGTCCCAGGGGCGGGGGTGAAAAACTGTTTTTT
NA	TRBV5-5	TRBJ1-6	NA	CASSFLPGANSPLHF	TGTGCCAGCAGCTTCCTACCCGGGGCTAATTCACCCCTCCACTTT
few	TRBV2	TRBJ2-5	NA	CASRDRQGGETQYF	TGTGCCAGCAGGGACCGACAGGGAGGAGAGACCCAGTACTTC
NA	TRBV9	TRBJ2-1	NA	CASSVALYGSYNEQFF	TGTGCCAGCAGCGTAGCTCTTTACGGGTCCTACAATGAGCAGTTCTTC
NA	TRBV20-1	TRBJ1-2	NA	CSASEQGGGYTF	TGCAGTGCTAGTGAACAGGGTGGTGGCTACACCTTC
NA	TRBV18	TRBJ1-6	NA	CASSRLGSYNSPLHF	TGTGCCAGCTCAAGGTTGGGTTCCTATAATTCACCCCTCCACTTT
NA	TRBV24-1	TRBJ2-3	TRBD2	CATSSGGLRDTQYF	TGTGCCACCAGTTCTGGGGGACTAAGAGATACGCAGTATTTT
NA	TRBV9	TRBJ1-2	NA	CASSVGEEAGYTF	TGTGCCAGCAGCGTAGGGGAAGAAGCGGGCTACACCTTC
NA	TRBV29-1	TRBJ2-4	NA	CSAPRGLTIQYF	TGCAGCGCACCAAGGGGCCTTACTATTCAGTACTTC
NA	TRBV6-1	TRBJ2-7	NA	CASSEVSFYEQYF	TGTGCCAGCAGTGAAGTCAGCTTCTACGAGCAGTACTTC
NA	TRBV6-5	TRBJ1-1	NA	CASSRGVPEAFF	TGTGCCAGCAGCAGGGGTGTCCCTGAAGCTTTCTTT
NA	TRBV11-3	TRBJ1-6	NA	CASSVAGSYNSPLHF	TGTGCCAGCAGCGTAGCGGGAAGCTATAATTCACCCCTCCACTTT
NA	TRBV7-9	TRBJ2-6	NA	CASSPVFSGANVLTF	TGTGCCAGCAGCCCAGTATTCTCTGGGGCCAACGTCCTGACTTTC
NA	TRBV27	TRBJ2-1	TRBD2	CASSLSLAGEKLEQFF	TGTGCCAGCAGTTTATCGTTAGCGGGGGAAAAGCTTGAGCAGTTCTTC
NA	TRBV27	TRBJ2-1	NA	CASSFFDEQFF	TGTGCCAGCAGTTTTTTCGATGAGCAGTTCTTC
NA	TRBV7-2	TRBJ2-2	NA	CASRRSGRLTGELFF	TGTGCCAGCAGACGTTCAGGTCGGCTCACCGGGGAGCTGTTTTTT
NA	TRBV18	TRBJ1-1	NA	CASSPNQGNTEAFF	TGTGCCAGCTCACCAAATCAGGGGAACACTGAAGCTTTCTTT
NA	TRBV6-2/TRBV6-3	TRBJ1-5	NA	CASSPPGHQAQYSNQPQHF	TGTGCCAGCAGCCCTCCGGGACACCAAGCTCAATATAGCAATCAGCCCCAGCATTTT
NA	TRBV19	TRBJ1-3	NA	CASSMSFMRTIYF	TGTGCCAGTAGTATGAGTTTTATGCGGACCATATATTTT
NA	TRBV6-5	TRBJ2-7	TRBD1	CASGQASYEQYF	TGTGCCAGCGGACAGGCCTCCTACGAGCAGTACTTC
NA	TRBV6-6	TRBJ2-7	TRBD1	CASSRDRSYEQYF	TGTGCCAGTTCCAGGGACAGGTCCTACGAGCAGTACTTC
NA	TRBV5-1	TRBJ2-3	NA	CASSAPTSTDTQYF	TGCGCCAGCAGCGCCCCAACTAGCACAGATACGCAGTATTTT
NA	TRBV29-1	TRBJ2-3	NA	CSVVPTKPTTDTQYF	TGCAGCGTTGTCCCGACTAAACCCACAACAGATACGCAGTATTTT
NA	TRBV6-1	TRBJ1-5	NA	CASSESPWVNQGSNQHQHF	TGTGCCAGCAGTGAAAGTCCATGGGTAAACCAGGGAAGCAATCAGCACCAGCATTTT
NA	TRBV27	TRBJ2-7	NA	CASSLGGTGYHREQYF	TGTGCCAGCAGTTTAGGAGGAACAGGGTATCATCGCGAGCAGTACTTC
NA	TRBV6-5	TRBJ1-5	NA	CASSYGKGHQPQHF	TGTGCCAGCAGTTACGGTAAGGGACATCAGCCCCAGCATTTT
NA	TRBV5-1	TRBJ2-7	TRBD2	CASSLAGDYSSYEQYF	TGCGCCAGCAGCTTGGCTGGGGACTACTCGAGCTACGAGCAGTACTTC